Here is one T cell receptor beta chain with its context. The PCR used 60 Vbeta and 13 Jbeta primers. Per the study methods: The count from a later analysis was 70 million to 85 million unique TCR beta chains, about 10 million of them shared. Using immunoSEQ multiplex PCR, the repertoire was profiled, and TCRdb retains in-frame clones only, with some absent. D and trimming were read from the DNA, whereas the V and J calls and clone size are those reported in that table. The sample consists of about 130,000 clones, 60% to 80% of them appearing once. This sample was taken from a study of cytomegalovirus exposure and HLA in healthy donors. Study details: About 85 million unique TCRs from HLA-typed donors were held in an early release of data. The Caucasian-associated ancestry cluster held roughly 78% of roughly 370 genotyped donors.

The CDR3 runs to 14 residues. Germline values: CDR1 SGDLS, CDR2 YYNGEE. Trimming left V 4 bases short and J 1 base short, with 11 bases between. The TCR comes from a woman in her sixties or seventies in good health and CMV-seropositive. The sequencing input was PBMCs. V gene TRBV9 combines with J gene TRBJ1-1; D may be TRBD1 (5 bases). CDR3 sequence: CASSSPTGNTEAFF. CDR3 nucleotide sequence: TGTGCCAGCAGCAGCCCCACAGGGAACACTGAAGCTTTCTTT.